The next 13 T cell receptor beta chains were all read from a single sample in a study of T-cell memory formation after mild COVID-19. TCRdb redid the calling of the 5' RACE reads with MiXCR, one entry per CDR3 protein. The sample lists fewer than 200,000 distinct CDR3 sequences; about 18% were seen once. Material for sequencing was PBMCs or a T cell subset sorted from them (not recorded which). The receptors come from a man younger than 35 who had mild COVID-19 (a few samples of this study predate the infection). Cell type and time point are not known.

This clonotype was counted ten times or more. The V gene is TRBV5-1, the J gene TRBJ2-3; D is undetermined. This CDR3 has 13 residues. CDR1 is SGHRS and CDR2 is YFSETQ in the germline V gene. V was cut by 4 bases and J by 6 bases, with 12 bases left in between. This CDR3 reads CASSPSSVDTQYF. As DNA, the CDR3 is TGCGCCAGCAGCCCGAGTAGTGTTGATACGCAGTATTTT. Full variable domain (outside the CDR3, taken from reference TRBV5-1 and TRBJ2-3): KAGVTQTPRYLIKTRGQQVTLSCSPISGHRSVSWYQQTPGQGLQFLFEYFSETQRNKGNFPGRFSGRQFSNSRSEMNVSTLELGDSALYLCASSPSSVDTQYFGPGTRLTVL.

The table lists this clonotype with a few counts. The chain recombines TRBV28 with TRBJ1-2; a weak D match, TRBD1 (5 bases). The CDR3 is 13 residues long. Germline-derived CDR1 and CDR2 are MDHEN and SYDVKM. V shed 4 bases and J shed 8 bases, with 14 bases lying between them. The CDR3 bases are TGTGCCAGCAGTTCACAAGTGGGACGGGGCTACACCTTC. Its protein product is CASSSQVGRGYTF.

The table lists this clonotype with many counts. V gene TRBV4-1 combines with J gene TRBJ2-4; D is uncertain. The CDR3 spans 13 residues. Deletions cut 4 bases from V and 5 bases from J, with 9 bases between. CDR1 and CDR2 from the germline V gene are MGHRA and YSYEKL. CDR3 in DNA: TGCGCCAGCAGCCTCGACGACCAAAACATTCAGTACTTC. This translates into CASSLDDQNIQYF.

This clonotype was seen a few times. The chain combines TRBV3-1 with TRBJ1-5; 7 bases match TRBD1. The CDR3 covers 16 residues. The V segment lost 0 bases and the J segment 1 base; nucleotides outside the gene matches: 3. The germline V gene encodes CDR1 LGHDT and CDR2 YNNKEL (reference sequence). The CDR3 nucleotides are TGTGCCAGCAGCCAAGACGGGGGACAGAGCAATCAGCCCCAGCATTTT. It codes for CASSQDGGQSNQPQHF.

This chain uses TRBV2 with TRBJ2-7, with D perhaps matching TRBD1 (5 bases). Between the trimmed V and J ends, which lost 2 bases and 3 bases, there was a span of 11 bases. Looked up from germline, CDR1 is SNHLY and CDR2 is FYNNEI. The CDR3 length is 14 residues. The CDR3 reads CASSEQGAHYEQYV. CDR3 sequence (DNA): TGTGCCAGCAGTGAACAGGGTGCCCACTACGAGCAGTACGTC.

This clonotype was observed a handful of times. The V gene is TRBV5-1, the J gene TRBJ2-2; D ambiguous. The V gene's germline CDR1 is SGHRS and CDR2 YFSETQ. The CDR3 extends over 13 amino acids. V was pared by 5 bases and J by 6 bases, with 11 bases between. The CDR3 nucleotides read TGCGCCAGCAGTGCTGACGCCTCCGGGGAGCTGTTTTTT. It yields the protein CASSADASGELFF. Drawing the rest from reference TRBV5-1 and TRBJ2-2, the complete variable domain is KAGVTQTPRYLIKTRGQQVTLSCSPISGHRSVSWYQQTPGQGLQFLFEYFSETQRNKGNFPGRFSGRQFSNSRSEMNVSTLELGDSALYLCASSADASGELFFGEGSRLTVL.

V usage is TRBV6-2 or TRBV6-3 and J usage is TRBJ2-5, with 8 positions matching TRBD1. The CDR3 has 15 amino acids. Germline V lookup: CDR1 MNHEY, CDR2 SVGEGT. With V trimmed by 4 bases and J by 4 bases, 8 bases remained unmatched. The CDR3 spells CASSSDRGFRETQYF. CDR3 DNA: TGTGCCAGCAGTTCCGACAGGGGATTTCGAGAGACCCAGTACTTC.

V gene TRBV28 combines with J gene TRBJ2-7; 9 bases line up with TRBD1. Germline CDR1 is MDHEN and CDR2 is SYDVKM. The CDR3 is 14 residues long. V lost 7 bases, J lost 6 bases, and 10 bases stayed unmatched. The CDR3 nucleotides read TGTGCCAGCACCCCGGGACAGGGACGAACCGAGCAGTACGTC. It codes for CASTPGQGRTEQYV.

The CDR3 sequence: CASSLAQGLANYEQYV. The CDR3 DNA reads TGTGCCAGCAGCTTAGCCCAGGGGCTAGCGAACTACGAGCAGTACGTC. The genes are TRBV7-6 and TRBJ2-7, with D tentatively TRBD1 or TRBD2 (6 bases each). There are 16 residues in the CDR3. The germline gives CDR1 SGHVS, CDR2 FNYEAQ. The ends were cut back, 0 bases at V and 3 bases at J, with 15 bases in the middle.

There are many counts of this clonotype. J is TRBJ1-2 and V is TRBV6-2 or TRBV6-3, with a tentative D call TRBD1 (6 bases). This CDR3 is built from 17 residues. V was cut by 7 bases and J by 5 bases, with 26 bases left in between. Germline CDR1 and CDR2: MNHEY and SVGEGT. DNA for the CDR3: TGTGCCAGCAACGACCAGCGGGACACCCTTAAGGGGTATGGCTACACCTTC. This codes for CASNDQRDTLKGYGYTF.

The chain is built from TRBV30 and TRBJ2-1; no definite D call. This CDR3 is 11 amino acids long. The germline V and J ends were trimmed by 0 bases and 9 bases, with 6 bases remaining between them. CDR1 is GTSNPN, CDR2 SVGIG, per germline (reference sequence). For the CDR3, the DNA is TGTGCCTGGAGTGTAATAAGTGAGCAGTTCTTC. This sequence encodes CAWSVISEQFF.

The chain is built from TRBV4-2 and TRBJ2-5, with D perhaps TRBD2 (6 bases). V lost 2 bases and J 3 bases, leaving 22 bases between the germline ends. Per the germline V gene, CDR1 is LGHNA and CDR2 is YNFKEQ. This CDR3 contains 18 residues. CDR3: CASSQPLGALGLEETQYF. For the CDR3, the DNA is TGTGCCAGCAGCCAACCCTTAGGGGCGCTGGGACTCGAAGAGACCCAGTACTTC.

This clonotype was found a few times. The V and J genes are TRBV20-1 and TRBJ2-5; weak D call: TRBD2 (7 bases). This CDR3 region has 14 residues. Germline V gives CDR1 DFQATT, CDR2 SNEGSKA (reference sequence). The CDR3 DNA is TGCAGCGCCCGGGGGGCTAGGTGGCAAGAGACCCAGTACTTC. It encodes CSARGARWQETQYF.